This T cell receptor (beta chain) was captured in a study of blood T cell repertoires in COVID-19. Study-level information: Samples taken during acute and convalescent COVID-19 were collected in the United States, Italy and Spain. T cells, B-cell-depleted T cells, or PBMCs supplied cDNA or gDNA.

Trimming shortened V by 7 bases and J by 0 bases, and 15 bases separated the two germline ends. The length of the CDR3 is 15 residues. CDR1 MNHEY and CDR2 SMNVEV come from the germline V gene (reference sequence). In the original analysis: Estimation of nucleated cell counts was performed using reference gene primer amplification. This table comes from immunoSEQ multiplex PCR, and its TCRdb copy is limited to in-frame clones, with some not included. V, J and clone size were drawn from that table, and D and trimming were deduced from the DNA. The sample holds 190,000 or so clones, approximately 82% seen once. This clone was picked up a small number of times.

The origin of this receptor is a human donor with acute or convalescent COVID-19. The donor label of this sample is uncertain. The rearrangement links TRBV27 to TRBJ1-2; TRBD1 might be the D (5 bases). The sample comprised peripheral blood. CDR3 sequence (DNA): TGTGCCAGCAAAAGCCTCCAGGGTACTAACTATGGCTACACCTTC. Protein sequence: CASKSLQGTNYGYTF.